The 13 T cell receptor beta chains listed next were all sequenced from one sample in a study of identical twins. From the 5' RACE reads, TCRdb called clonotypes with MiXCR, one entry per CDR3 protein. The table includes 200,000 to 300,000 distinct CDR3 sequences, 6% to 8% detected once. The sample was also linked to a second study, of yellow fever vaccine responses in identical twins.

The source material was CD8+ T cells sorted from blood. The receptors stem from a woman under 30 in good health.

This chain links TRBV7-6 with TRBJ2-7, with 9 positions matching TRBD1. Germline V gene data show CDR1 as SGHVS and CDR2 as FNYEAQ. CDR3 length: 13 residues. V was clipped by 1 base and J by 13 bases; unmatched bases: 8. CDR3 nucleotides: TGTGCCAGCAGCTTAGAGGTGGGGGACAGGGCATACGTC. Encoded protein: CASSLEVGDRAYV.

This clonotype was detected only a few times. Just one base apart from a much larger clone, this may be a read error. The chain combines TRBV5-4 with TRBJ2-1; possibly TRBD1 or TRBD2 for D (5 bases each). The ends were cut back, 3 bases at V and 1 base at J, with 8 bases in the middle. Germline CDR1 SGHNT, CDR2 YYREEE (reference sequence). This CDR3 region has 14 residues. CDR3 coding DNA: TGTGCCAGCAGCTCCGAGGGGTCCTACAATGAGCAGTTCTTC. Translation: CASSSEGSYNEQFF.

This clonotype was observed at least ten times. This chain joins TRBV12-3 or TRBV12-4 and TRBJ2-1; D is possibly TRBD1 or TRBD2 (5 bases each). V lost 5 bases to trimming and J lost 4 bases, with 12 bases between them. The CDR3 is 14 residues long. CDR3 DNA: TGTGCCAGCAGTCGGGACGACCGGTACAATGAGCAGTTCTTC. It translates to CASSRDDRYNEQFF.

At least ten counts were recorded for this clonotype. The chain combines TRBV3-1 with TRBJ1-1; 11 nucleotides line up with TRBD1. The CDR3 is 15 residues long. Germline V gene sequence: CDR1 LGHDT, CDR2 YNNKEL (reference sequence). V lost 4 bases and J lost 7; bases outside the gene matches: 8. The CDR3: CASSLRDRGFGEAFF. DNA for the CDR3: TGTGCCAGCAGCCTCCGGGACAGGGGGTTTGGTGAAGCTTTCTTT.

This clonotype was seen only a few times. This chain joins TRBV27 and TRBJ2-3; 8 bases fit TRBD1. The J segment lost 4 bases and the V segment lost 6 bases, leaving 9 bases of the junction unmatched. This CDR3 has 15 amino acids. The germline V gene encodes CDR1 MNHEY and CDR2 SMNVEV (reference sequence). The CDR3 reads CASSPGQAYSDTQYF. The CDR3 nucleotides read TGTGCCAGCAGCCCGGGACAGGCGTATTCAGATACGCAGTATTTT.

This clonotype was seen at least ten times. V usage is TRBV5-1 and J usage is TRBJ1-2; possibly TRBD1 for D (6 bases). V was clipped by 4 bases and J by 2 bases, with 18 bases between them. The CDR3 runs to 16 residues. The germline CDR1 and CDR2 sequences are SGHRS and YFSETQ. The DNA of the CDR3 is TGCGCCAGCAGCCCATGGACAGATGCGACGAACTATGGCTACACCTTC. Its translation: CASSPWTDATNYGYTF.

This clonotype was seen only a few times. CDR3 coding DNA: TGTGCCAGCAGCTTAGCTCATGTCAGCGACTACTCTGGGGCCAACGTCCTGACTTTC. It codes for CASSLAHVSDYSGANVLTF. The V and J genes are TRBV7-6 and TRBJ2-6, with D tentatively TRBD2 (5 bases). V gave up 0 bases and J gave up 0 bases, with 15 bases separating them. Germline CDR1 is SGHVS and CDR2 is FNYEAQ. CDR3 length equals 19 residues.

The chain couples TRBV5-5 to TRBJ2-2, with D maybe TRBD2 (5 bases). The CDR3 has 17 amino acids. Per germline, CDR1 SGHKS and CDR2 YYEKEE (reference sequence). V lost 4 bases and J lost 0, with 16 bases in between. Written as DNA, the CDR3 is TGTGCCAGCAGCCCACCAAGAGCGGATTCGAACACCGGGGAGCTGTTTTTT. Translating gives CASSPPRADSNTGELFF.

V and J are TRBV5-1 and TRBJ2-1; 7 bases fit TRBD2. Per germline, CDR1 SGHRS and CDR2 YFSETQ. The CDR3 sequence is 16 residues long. Trimming took 5 bases from V and 0 from J; bases not matched to a gene: 8. CDR3 in amino acids: CASRDPERGSYNEQFF. The CDR3 region has the DNA TGCGCCAGCAGGGACCCTGAGCGGGGCTCCTACAATGAGCAGTTCTTC.

The chain recombines TRBV6-1 with TRBJ2-1; either TRBD1 or TRBD2 may supply D (5 bases each). The CDR3 runs 17 residues. V dropped 1 base and J dropped 0 bases, with 13 bases sitting between them. CDR1 and CDR2 (germline): MNHNS, SASEGT. In nucleotides, the CDR3 is TGTGCCAGCAGTGAAGGGGGGATTACCTTCTCCTACAATGAGCAGTTCTTC. It encodes CASSEGGITFSYNEQFF.

V usage is TRBV5-5 and J usage is TRBJ2-7; TRBD2 agrees at 12 bases. There are 15 residues in the CDR3. Germline CDR1 reads SGHKS; CDR2 reads YYEKEE (reference sequence). Unmatched junction bases numbered 8, after V lost 4 bases and J lost 6 bases. CDR3 nucleotides: TGTGCCAGCAGCCCAAGGACTAGCGGGATAGTCGAGCAGTACTTC. It codes for CASSPRTSGIVEQYF.

The CDR3 nucleotides are TGTGCCAGCAGTTTAGGGGGTCTCCCAGCAGATACGCAGTATTTT. Protein product: CASSLGGLPADTQYF. The J gene is TRBJ2-3, the V gene TRBV27; TRBD1 or TRBD2 may be the D gene (5 bases each). CDR1 is MNHEY, CDR2 SMNVEV, per germline (reference sequence). V gave up 2 bases and J gave up 4 bases, with 13 bases separating them. CDR3 length: 15 amino acids.

This chain connects TRBV5-1 to TRBJ2-7; TRBD2 aligns across 13 bases. The length of the CDR3 is 16 residues. Trimming at V came to 2 bases and at J to 4 bases, leaving 6 bases not matched to a gene. Looked up from germline, CDR1 is SGHRS and CDR2 is YFSETQ. CDR3 residues: CASSLGLAGVQYEQYF. The CDR3 DNA sequence: TGCGCCAGCAGCTTAGGACTAGCGGGAGTTCAGTACGAGCAGTACTTC. The variable domain in full, completed from reference TRBV5-1 and TRBJ2-7, reads KAGVTQTPRYLIKTRGQQVTLSCSPISGHRSVSWYQQTPGQGLQFLFEYFSETQRNKGNFPGRFSGRQFSNSRSEMNVSTLELGDSALYLCASSLGLAGVQYEQYFGPGTRLTVT.